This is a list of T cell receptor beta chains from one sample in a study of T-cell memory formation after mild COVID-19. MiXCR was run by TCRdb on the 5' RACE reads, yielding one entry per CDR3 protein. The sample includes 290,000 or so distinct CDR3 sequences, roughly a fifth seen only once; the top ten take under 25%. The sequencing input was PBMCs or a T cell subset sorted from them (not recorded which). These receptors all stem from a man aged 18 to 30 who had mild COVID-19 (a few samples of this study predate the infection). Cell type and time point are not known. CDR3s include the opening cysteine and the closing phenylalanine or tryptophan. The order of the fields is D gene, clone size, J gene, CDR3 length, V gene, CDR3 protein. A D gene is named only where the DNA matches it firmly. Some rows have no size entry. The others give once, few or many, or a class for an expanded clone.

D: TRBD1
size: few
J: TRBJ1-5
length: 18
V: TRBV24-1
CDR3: CATSDKDRAGDSNQPQHF

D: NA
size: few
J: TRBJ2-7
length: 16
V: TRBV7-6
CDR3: CASSSSRQDFPYEQYF

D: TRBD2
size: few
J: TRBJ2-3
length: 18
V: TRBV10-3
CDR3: CAISESRTSGGWTDTQYF

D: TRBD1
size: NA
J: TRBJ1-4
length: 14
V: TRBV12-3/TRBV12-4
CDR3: CASARTGGSEKLFF

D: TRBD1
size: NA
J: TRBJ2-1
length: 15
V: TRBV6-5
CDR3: CASSYFSGQVNEQFF

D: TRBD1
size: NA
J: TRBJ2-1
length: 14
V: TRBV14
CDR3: CASSYGQEVNEQFF

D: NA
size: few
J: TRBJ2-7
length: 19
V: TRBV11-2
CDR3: CASSPHRGSTNPSEGEQYF

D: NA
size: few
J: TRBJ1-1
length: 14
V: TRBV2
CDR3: CASRGVGKNTEAFF

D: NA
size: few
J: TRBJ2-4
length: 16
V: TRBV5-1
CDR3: CASSLGHLRAKNIQYF

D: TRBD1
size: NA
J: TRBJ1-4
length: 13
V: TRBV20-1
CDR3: CSAKTGTGEKLFF

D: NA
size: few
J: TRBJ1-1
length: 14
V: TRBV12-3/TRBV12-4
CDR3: CASIRYMGNTEAFF

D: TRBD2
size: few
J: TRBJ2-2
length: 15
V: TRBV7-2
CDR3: CASSLTGLYTGELFF

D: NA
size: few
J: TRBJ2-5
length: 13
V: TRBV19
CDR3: CASSTTEQETQYF

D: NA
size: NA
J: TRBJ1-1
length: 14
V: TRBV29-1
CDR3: CSVRSAFGNTEAFF

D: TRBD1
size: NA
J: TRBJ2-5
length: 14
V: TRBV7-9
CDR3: CASSRPGQGETQYF

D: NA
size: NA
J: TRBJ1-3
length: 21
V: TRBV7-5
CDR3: CISVPEAPRRPGTSSGNTIYF

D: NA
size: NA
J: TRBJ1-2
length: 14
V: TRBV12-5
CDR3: CASGTLSLVYGYTF

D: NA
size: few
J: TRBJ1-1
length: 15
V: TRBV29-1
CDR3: CSVEDPQGMDTEAFF

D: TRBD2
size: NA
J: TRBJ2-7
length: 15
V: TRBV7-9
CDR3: CASSSTSGGNYEQYF

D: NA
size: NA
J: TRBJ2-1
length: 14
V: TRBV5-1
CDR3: CASGGTGDVGEQFF

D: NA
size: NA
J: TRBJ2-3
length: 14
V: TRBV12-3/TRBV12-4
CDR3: CASSFQGNLDTQYF

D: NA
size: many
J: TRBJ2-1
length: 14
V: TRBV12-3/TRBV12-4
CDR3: CASSPQAGAGEQFF

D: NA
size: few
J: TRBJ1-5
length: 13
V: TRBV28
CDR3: CASSFVGNQPQHF

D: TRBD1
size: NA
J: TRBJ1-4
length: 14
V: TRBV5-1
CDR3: CASSSMTGSEKLFF

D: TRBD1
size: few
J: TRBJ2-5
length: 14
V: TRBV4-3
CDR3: CASSQLTGEETQYF

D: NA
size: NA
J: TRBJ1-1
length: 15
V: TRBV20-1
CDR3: CSATDEGSRNTEAFF

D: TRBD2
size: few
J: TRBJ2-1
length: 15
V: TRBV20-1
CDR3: CSAPLAGGRDNEQFF

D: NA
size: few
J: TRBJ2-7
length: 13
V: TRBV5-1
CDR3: CASSLLGMYEQYF

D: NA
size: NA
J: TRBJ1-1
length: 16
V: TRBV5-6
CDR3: CASSFVSGTPNTEAFF